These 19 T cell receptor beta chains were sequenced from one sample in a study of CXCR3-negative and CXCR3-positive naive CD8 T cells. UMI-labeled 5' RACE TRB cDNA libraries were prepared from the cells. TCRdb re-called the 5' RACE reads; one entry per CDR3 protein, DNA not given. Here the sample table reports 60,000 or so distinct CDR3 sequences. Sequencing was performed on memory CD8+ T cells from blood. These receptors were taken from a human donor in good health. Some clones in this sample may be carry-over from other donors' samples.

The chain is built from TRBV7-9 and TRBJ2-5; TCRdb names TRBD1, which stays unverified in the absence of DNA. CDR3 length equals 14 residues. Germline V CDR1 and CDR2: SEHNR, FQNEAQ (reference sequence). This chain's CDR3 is CASIGGQNQETQYF.

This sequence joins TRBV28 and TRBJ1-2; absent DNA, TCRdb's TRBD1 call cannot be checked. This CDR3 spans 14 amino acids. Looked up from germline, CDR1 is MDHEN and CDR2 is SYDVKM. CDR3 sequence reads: CASSFPRQVLDYTF.

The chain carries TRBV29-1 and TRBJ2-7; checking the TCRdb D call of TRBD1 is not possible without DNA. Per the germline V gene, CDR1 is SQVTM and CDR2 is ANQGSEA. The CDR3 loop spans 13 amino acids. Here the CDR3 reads CSARQGISYEQYF.

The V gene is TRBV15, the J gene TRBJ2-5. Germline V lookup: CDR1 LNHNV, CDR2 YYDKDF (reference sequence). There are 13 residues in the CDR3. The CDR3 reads CATREGLQETQYF.

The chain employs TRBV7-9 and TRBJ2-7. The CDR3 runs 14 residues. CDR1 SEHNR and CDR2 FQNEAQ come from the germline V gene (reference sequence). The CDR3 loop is CASSLAESSYEQYF.

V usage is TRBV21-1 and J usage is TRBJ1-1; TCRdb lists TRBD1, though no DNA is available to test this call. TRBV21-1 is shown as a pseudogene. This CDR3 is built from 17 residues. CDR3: CASCYVGARGGNTEAFF.

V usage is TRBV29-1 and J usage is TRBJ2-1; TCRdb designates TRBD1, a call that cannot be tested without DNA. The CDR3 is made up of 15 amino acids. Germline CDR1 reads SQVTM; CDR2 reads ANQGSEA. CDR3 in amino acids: CSVEEDRELGGEQFF.

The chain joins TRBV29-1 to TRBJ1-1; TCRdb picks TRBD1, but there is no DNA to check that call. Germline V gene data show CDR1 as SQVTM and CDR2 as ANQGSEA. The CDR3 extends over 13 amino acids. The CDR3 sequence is CSVERGQGPEAFF.

The CDR3 is CASSLGQDYEQYF. The chain uses TRBV28 and TRBJ2-7; TCRdb calls TRBD1, which cannot be checked without DNA. The CDR3 totals 13 residues. CDR1 and CDR2 (germline): MDHEN, SYDVKM.

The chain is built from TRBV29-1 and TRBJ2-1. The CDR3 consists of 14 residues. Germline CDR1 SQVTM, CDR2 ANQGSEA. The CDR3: CSLELDREVNEQFF.

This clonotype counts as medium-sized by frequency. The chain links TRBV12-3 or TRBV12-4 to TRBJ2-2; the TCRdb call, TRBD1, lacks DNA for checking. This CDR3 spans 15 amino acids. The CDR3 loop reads CASRVLRDRYGELFF.

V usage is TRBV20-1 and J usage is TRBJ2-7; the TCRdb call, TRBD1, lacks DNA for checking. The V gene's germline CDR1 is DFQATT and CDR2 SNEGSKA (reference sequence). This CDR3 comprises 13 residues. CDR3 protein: CAAPQGAAYEQYF.

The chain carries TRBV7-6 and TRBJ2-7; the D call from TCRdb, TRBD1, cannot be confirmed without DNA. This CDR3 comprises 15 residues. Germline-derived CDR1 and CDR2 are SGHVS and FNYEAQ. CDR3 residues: CASSARDRVLDEQYF.

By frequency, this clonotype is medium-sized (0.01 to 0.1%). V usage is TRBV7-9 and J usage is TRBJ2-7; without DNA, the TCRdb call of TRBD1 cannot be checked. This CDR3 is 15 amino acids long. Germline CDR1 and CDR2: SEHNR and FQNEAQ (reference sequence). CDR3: CASSFRQGLSYEQYF.

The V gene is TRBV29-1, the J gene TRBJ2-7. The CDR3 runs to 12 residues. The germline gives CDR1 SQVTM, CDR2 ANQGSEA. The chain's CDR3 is CSVVVRAYEQYF.

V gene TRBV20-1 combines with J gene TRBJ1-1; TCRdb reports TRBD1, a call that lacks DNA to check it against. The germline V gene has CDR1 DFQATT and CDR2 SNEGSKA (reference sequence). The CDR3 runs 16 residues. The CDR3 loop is CSAIDPPGRLNTEAFF.

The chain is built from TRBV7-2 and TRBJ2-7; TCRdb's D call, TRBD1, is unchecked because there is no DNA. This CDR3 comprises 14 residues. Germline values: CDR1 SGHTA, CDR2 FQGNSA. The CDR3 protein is CASSLRQASYEQYF.

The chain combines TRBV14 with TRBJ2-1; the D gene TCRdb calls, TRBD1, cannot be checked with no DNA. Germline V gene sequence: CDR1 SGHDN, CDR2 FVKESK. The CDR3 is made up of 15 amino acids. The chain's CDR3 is CASRMTGSSYNEQFF.

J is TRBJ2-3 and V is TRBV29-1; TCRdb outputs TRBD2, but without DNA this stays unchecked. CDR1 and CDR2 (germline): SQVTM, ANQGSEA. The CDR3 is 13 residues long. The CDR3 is CSVEYSGKDTQYF.